This T cell receptor beta chain was sequenced for a study of blood T cell repertoires in COVID-19. On the study more broadly: Spain, Italy and the United States supplied samples that represented acute and convalescent COVID-19. Nucleic acid was either cDNA or gDNA, and it came from T cells, B-cell-depleted T cells, or PBMCs.

The authors' processing: For nucleated cells, counts were estimated from reference gene primer amplification. Sequenced by immunoSEQ multiplex PCR; TCRdb stores in-frame clones only, minus some. The V and J calls and clone size were taken over from that table, and D and trimming were inferred from the DNA. Found here are around 220,000 clones, around 85% of them singletons; the top ten hold 4%. The V and J ends lost 6 bases and 3 bases, in that order; junction bases with no gene match: 6. CDR1 SGHDT and CDR2 YYEEEE come from the germline V gene. This CDR3 spans 13 amino acids. The chain recombines TRBV5-6 with TRBJ2-7, with 7 bases that match TRBD1. Sequencing was performed on peripheral blood. The TCR was taken from a woman aged 35 to 49 with active or convalescent COVID-19. The CDR3 here is CASTPSGGYEQYV. CDR3 DNA: TGTGCCAGCACCCCGTCAGGGGGCTACGAGCAGTACGTC.